Listed here are 27 T cell receptor beta chains from one sample, sequenced in a study of T cell repertoires in cytomegalovirus infection (dated by TCRdb to between 2019 and 2020). TCRdb records Illumina HiSeq 1500 as the sequencer. TCRdb reprocessing: public reads trimmed at Q25 with fastp, clones called with MiXCR, in-frame beta chains kept. Identical CDR3 protein sequences are pooled into one entry, listed with their most common genes and DNA. Present in this sample are 170,000 or so distinct CDR3 sequences, over 13% of which were seen just once. The ten top clones hold more than 20% of the sample. Specimen: PBMCs. These receptors came from a human donor in good health (CMV status not recorded). Some clones in this sample may be carry-over from other donors' samples.

This clonotype was observed a handful of times. CDR3 residues: CAIRGADADTQYF. The DNA of the CDR3 is TGTGCCATAAGGGGAGCTGACGCAGATACGCAGTATTTT. The V and J genes are TRBV10-3 and TRBJ2-3; D may be TRBD1 or TRBD2 (5 bases each). V dropped 9 bases and J dropped 4 bases, with 14 bases sitting between them. Looked up from germline, CDR1 is ENHRY and CDR2 is SYGVKD. The CDR3 length is 13 residues.

This clonotype was picked up many times. This chain connects TRBV10-3 to TRBJ1-2; D unclear. V gave up 3 bases and J gave up 0 bases, with 11 bases separating them. The CDR3 contains 15 residues. The germline gives CDR1 ENHRY, CDR2 SYGVKD. The CDR3 DNA follows: TGTGCCATCAGTGATAAGCTCGCCCCTAACTATGGCTACACCTTC. Translating gives CAISDKLAPNYGYTF.

This clonotype was seen repeatedly, ten times or more. V and J are TRBV7-9 and TRBJ1-5; no reliable D call. The CDR3 runs 13 residues. V was clipped by 10 bases and J by 5 bases, with 15 bases between them. Germline CDR1 SEHNR, CDR2 FQNEAQ (reference sequence). The CDR3 nucleotides are TGTGCCATAGAGGGCGGCGAGCATCAGCCCCAGCATTTT. It is translated as CAIEGGEHQPQHF.

This clonotype was seen a few times. J is TRBJ2-3 and V is TRBV7-2; 9 nucleotides match TRBD2. Trimming took 1 base from V and 3 from J; bases not matched to a gene: 5. The CDR3 length is 16 residues. Germline CDR1 SGHTA, CDR2 FQGNSA. This chain's CDR3 is CASSLVAGGRTDTQYF. In DNA, the CDR3 is TGTGCCAGCAGCTTAGTCGCGGGAGGGCGAACAGATACGCAGTATTTT.

The chain joins TRBV28 to TRBJ1-5; D possibly corresponds to TRBD1 (6 bases). Between the trimmed V and J ends, which lost 5 bases and 5 bases, there was a span of 13 bases. The CDR3 spans 14 residues. Per the germline V gene, CDR1 is MDHEN and CDR2 is SYDVKM. CDR3 DNA sequence: TGTGCCAGCAGTCCCGGGACACAGTATCAGCCCCAGCATTTT. Amino acid sequence: CASSPGTQYQPQHF.

This clonotype occurred many times. CDR3 sequence reads: CASSLTSYNEQFF. The CDR3 DNA reads TGTGCCAGCAGCTTAACCTCCTACAATGAGCAGTTCTTC. This chain connects TRBV7-3 to TRBJ2-1; D remains ambiguous. CDR1 is SGHTA, CDR2 FQGTGA, per germline. Trimming removed 0 bases from V and 0 bases from J, with 0 bases in between. This CDR3 has 13 residues.

As regards this clonotype: The junction departs from germline at one end; a sequencing error may be responsible. This chain connects TRBV4-2 to TRBJ2-1; D not certain. This CDR3 has 12 residues. Germline loops: CDR1 LGHNA, CDR2 YNFKEQ. CDR3 protein: CASNQAWDEQFF. CDR3 bases: TGTGCCAGCAACCAAGCGTGGGATGAGCAGTTCTTC.

The chain combines TRBV7-3 with TRBJ1-1; D call uncertain. Germline CDR1 reads SGHTA; CDR2 reads FQGTGA. The CDR3 totals 14 residues. Trimming stripped 2 bases from V and 4 bases from J, with 11 bases between. Written as DNA, the CDR3 is TGTGCCAGCAGCTTAGGGAATTCGGCCACTGAAGCTTTCTTT. Translating it yields CASSLGNSATEAFF.

This clonotype occurred many times. The chain links TRBV7-8 to TRBJ1-1, with a weak D call TRBD1 (5 bases). The V end lost 5 bases, the J end lost 0 bases, and 13 bases lay between the germline ends. The CDR3 length is 15 residues. Germline loops: CDR1 SGHVS, CDR2 FQNEAQ. The CDR3 DNA follows: TGTGCCAGCAGCCCGTACGGGACGGTGAACACTGAAGCTTTCTTT. Protein sequence: CASSPYGTVNTEAFF.

The rearrangement joins TRBV29-1 to TRBJ2-7, with TRBD1 matching over 12 bases. Germline CDR1 reads SQVTM; CDR2 reads ANQGSEA. This CDR3 contains 13 residues. V dropped 7 bases and J dropped 5; count of bases not matched to a gene: 6. DNA for the CDR3: TGCAGCGCAGAAAGGGACAGGGGGCACGAGCAGTACTTC. This gives the protein CSAERDRGHEQYF.

The chain has TRBV5-1 and TRBJ1-2; TRBD1 agrees at 10 bases. V lost 0 bases and J lost 6; bases outside the gene matches: 2. Germline V gives CDR1 SGHRS, CDR2 YFSETQ. This CDR3 has 14 amino acids. The chain's CDR3 is CASSLAGTGDGYTF. CDR3 nucleotide sequence: TGCGCCAGCAGCTTGGCTGGGACAGGGGATGGCTACACCTTC.

This clonotype came up a few times. This chain connects TRBV7-2 to TRBJ2-1; maybe TRBD2 (6 bases). Germline assignment: CDR1 SGHTA and CDR2 FQGNSA. The CDR3 has 15 amino acids. V lost 5 bases to trimming and J lost 8 bases, with 19 bases between them. CDR3 bases: TGTGCCAGCAGCCCCCGGGACTTGGAATCGCATGAGCAGTTCTTC. This codes for CASSPRDLESHEQFF.

V gene TRBV2 combines with J gene TRBJ2-2; a possible D gene is TRBD2 (6 bases). This CDR3 is built from 14 residues. The V end was cut by 9 bases, the J end by 1 base, with 12 bases between. In germline, CDR1 is SNHLY, CDR2 FYNNEI. The CDR3 here is CASLWRENTGELFF. The CDR3 nucleotides are TGTGCCAGTCTCTGGCGGGAGAACACCGGGGAGCTGTTTTTT.

The chain uses TRBV5-6 and TRBJ2-5; a weak D match, TRBD1 (5 bases). Trimming removed 4 bases at V and 7 bases at J, with 11 bases between. The CDR3 is 12 amino acids. Germline V gene data show CDR1 as SGHDT and CDR2 as YYEEEE. Here the CDR3 reads CASSGGGATQYF. In DNA form, the CDR3 reads TGTGCCAGCAGCGGCGGTGGGGCGACCCAGTACTTC.

DNA for the CDR3: TGCAGTGGTTCGACGGGGATCGGCAGCAATCAGCCCCAGCATTTT. It specifies CSGSTGIGSNQPQHF. The chain has TRBV20-1 and TRBJ1-5, with D unclear. From germline, CDR1 is DFQATT and CDR2 SNEGSKA (reference sequence). The V end lost 7 bases, the J end lost 1 base, and 17 bases lay between the germline ends. The length of the CDR3 is 15 residues.

V usage is TRBV12-3 or TRBV12-4 and J usage is TRBJ2-1, with D possibly matching TRBD1 (6 bases). V was cut by 5 bases and J by 0 bases, with 11 bases left in between. The CDR3 spans 15 residues. The CDR3, as DNA: TGTGCCAGCAGTCCACAGGGCAGCTCCTACAATGAGCAGTTCTTC. This sequence encodes CASSPQGSSYNEQFF.

This clonotype was observed a few times. The V and J genes are TRBV29-1 and TRBJ2-2; 7 nucleotides align to TRBD2. The CDR3 is 14 residues long. Looked up from germline, CDR1 is SQVTM and CDR2 is ANQGSEA. J gave up 1 base and V 3 bases, and 2 bases lay outside the gene matches. CDR3 coding DNA: TGCAGCGTTGACAGGGAGGGGAACACCGGGGAGCTGTTTTTT. Its protein product is CSVDREGNTGELFF.

The table lists this clonotype with a few counts. This chain joins TRBV28 and TRBJ2-3, with TRBD1 as a possible D gene (5 bases). The CDR3 totals 13 residues. The germline V gene has CDR1 MDHEN and CDR2 SYDVKM. Trimming left V 2 bases short and J 4 bases short, with 7 bases between. This CDR3 reads CASSLQGPDTQYF. Written as DNA, the CDR3 is TGTGCCAGCAGTTTACAGGGTCCAGATACGCAGTATTTT.

The genes are TRBV20-1 and TRBJ2-3; TRBD2 agrees at 12 bases. Germline V gene sequence: CDR1 DFQATT, CDR2 SNEGSKA (reference sequence). The CDR3 extends over 15 amino acids. Germline trimming cut 5 bases from V and 6 bases from J; bases unmatched to any gene: 9. CDR3 nucleotides: TGCAGTGCTCCCTCCCCGACTAGCGGGAGTGATACGCAGTATTTT. This codes for CSAPSPTSGSDTQYF.

This clonotype showed up many times. The chain links TRBV11-2 to TRBJ1-2, with TRBD1 as a possible D gene (5 bases). CDR3 length equals 13 residues. V was clipped by 2 bases and J by 13 bases, with 17 bases between them. Looked up from germline, CDR1 is SGHAT and CDR2 is FQNNGV. CDR3 amino acids: CASSLNAQRGTTF. The CDR3 DNA reads TGTGCCAGCAGCTTAAATGCTCAGAGGGGAACCACCTTC.

This sequence joins TRBV5-4 and TRBJ2-2, with D perhaps matching TRBD1 (5 bases). The CDR3 contains 17 residues. V lost 0 bases and J 5 bases, leaving 17 bases between the germline ends. From germline, CDR1 is SGHNT and CDR2 YYREEE (reference sequence). CDR3 sequence (DNA): TGTGCCAGCAGCTTGGCACGAAGGCAGGGTGTAACCGGGGAGCTGTTTTTT. As protein: CASSLARRQGVTGELFF.

This clonotype was seen only a few times. CDR3 sequence (DNA): TGTGCCAGCAGCTTAGGTACTAGCGATGATGAGCAGTTCTTC. It specifies CASSLGTSDDEQFF. The V call is TRBV11-2, the J call TRBJ2-1; TRBD2 agrees at 7 bases. The CDR3 spans 14 residues. After removal of 1 base from V and 8 bases from J, the junction contained 5 bases not matched to a gene. The germline V gene has CDR1 SGHAT and CDR2 FQNNGV.

The CDR3 here is CASRVPGQSTDTQYF. The CDR3 DNA follows: TGTGCCAGCAGGGTCCCGGGACAGTCCACAGATACGCAGTATTTT. The gene calls are TRBV7-9 and TRBJ2-3, with TRBD1 identical over 7 bases. The CDR3 spans 15 residues. Germline V lookup: CDR1 SEHNR, CDR2 FQNEAQ (reference sequence). Trimming removed 6 bases from V and 2 bases from J; junction bases left unmatched: 8.

This clonotype has a count of ten or more. This chain uses TRBV7-3 with TRBJ2-7; D not resolved. Trimming cost V 4 bases and J 7 bases, with 14 bases left between them. The CDR3 has 13 amino acids. Per germline, CDR1 SGHTA and CDR2 FQGTGA. CDR3 bases: TGTGCCAGCAGCTCGTTCGGTTTTGCGGAGCAGTACTTC. This codes for CASSSFGFAEQYF. The complete variable domain, with remaining parts taken from reference TRBV7-3 and TRBJ2-7, reads GAGVSQTPSNKVTEKGKYVELRCDPISGHTALYWYRQSLGQGPEFLIYFQGTGAADDSGLPNDRFFAVRPEGSVSTLKIQRTERGDSAVYLCASSSFGFAEQYFGPGTRLTVT.

At least ten counts were recorded for this clonotype. The chain employs TRBV7-2 and TRBJ2-2; 9 nucleotides match TRBD1. V trimming: 5 bases; J trimming: 6 bases; junction bases outside the gene matches: 7. The germline V gene encodes CDR1 SGHTA and CDR2 FQGNSA. The CDR3 is 15 amino acids. The CDR3 region has the DNA TGTGCCAGCAGCCCCGGACAGGGGAAACCCGGGGAGCTGTTTTTT. It translates to CASSPGQGKPGELFF.

J is TRBJ2-1 and V is TRBV18; D perhaps matches TRBD1 (5 bases). The CDR3 covers 14 residues. Germline CDR1 is KGHSH and CDR2 is LQKENI. Trimming left V 1 base short and J 1 base short, with 5 bases between. CDR3 sequence (DNA): TGTGCCAGCTCACCACAGGGGTCCTACAATGAGCAGTTCTTC. This codes for CASSPQGSYNEQFF.

This clonotype was counted at least ten times. The chain has TRBV7-6 and TRBJ1-1; TRBD1 aligns across 10 bases. The CDR3 covers 16 residues. V shed 5 bases and J 1 base; nucleotides not matched to a gene: 7. Germline V gene data show CDR1 as SGHVS and CDR2 as FNYEAQ. The CDR3 sequence is CASSLGTGAANTEAFF. The CDR3 nucleotides are TGTGCCAGCAGCCTCGGGACAGGGGCCGCGAACACTGAAGCTTTCTTT.